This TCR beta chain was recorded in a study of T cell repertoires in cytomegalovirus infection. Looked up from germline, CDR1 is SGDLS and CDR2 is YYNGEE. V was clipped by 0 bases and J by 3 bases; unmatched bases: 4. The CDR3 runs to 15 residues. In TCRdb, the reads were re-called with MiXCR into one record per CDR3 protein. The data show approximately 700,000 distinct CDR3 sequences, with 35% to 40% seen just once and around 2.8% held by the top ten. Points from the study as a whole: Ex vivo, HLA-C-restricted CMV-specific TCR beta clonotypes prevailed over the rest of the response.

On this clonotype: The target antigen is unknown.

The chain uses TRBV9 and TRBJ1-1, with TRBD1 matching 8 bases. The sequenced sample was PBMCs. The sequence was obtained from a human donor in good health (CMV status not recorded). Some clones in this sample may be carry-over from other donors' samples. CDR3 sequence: CASSVDPGQDTEAFF. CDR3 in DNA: TGTGCCAGCAGCGTAGACCCGGGACAGGACACTGAAGCTTTCTTT. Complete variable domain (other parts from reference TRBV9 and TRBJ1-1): DSGVTQTPKHLITATGQRVTLRCSPRSGDLSVYWYQQSLDQGLQFLIQYYNGEERAKGNILERFSAQQFPDLHSELNLSSLELGDSALYFCASSVDPGQDTEAFFGQGTRLTVV.